Shown below are 15 T cell receptor beta chains from a single sample sequenced in a study of a mutant IDH1 vaccine in newly diagnosed glioma. Time point specified: baseline, week 1 (first vaccination visit). The treatment: pre-vaccination baseline after standard-of-care therapy. Profiled with immunoSEQ multiplex PCR; TCRdb holds only in-frame clones, not every one. The repertoire holds 45,000 to 60,000 clones, with about three quarters as singletons. This material consisted of PBMCs, taken from a glioma patient treated with radiotherapy, temozolomide or both. These TCRs come from a woman aged 35 to 49 with glioma.

The genes are TRBV10-1 and TRBJ1-4, with D possibly TRBD1 on 5 matching bases. The ends were cut back, 2 bases at V and 9 bases at J, with 13 bases in the middle. The CDR3 has 14 residues. The germline CDR1 and CDR2 sequences are WNHNN and SYGVQD (reference sequence). CDR3 region: CASSETREGKKLFF. In DNA, the CDR3 is TGCGCCAGCAGTGAGACCAGGGAAGGAAAAAAACTGTTTTTT.

The chain couples TRBV6-4 to TRBJ2-1; the D gene could be TRBD1 or TRBD2 (6 bases each). Looked up from germline, CDR1 is MRHNA and CDR2 is SNTAGT. The CDR3 extends over 16 amino acids. Trimming removed 6 bases at V and 8 bases at J, with 23 bases between. The CDR3 DNA reads as TGTGCCAGCAGCGAACGCTCCGGGGGCTATCCCCATGAGCAGTTCTTC. It is translated as CASSERSGGYPHEQFF.

The chain is built from TRBV5-5 and TRBJ1-5, with 8 bases that match TRBD1. Germline V gene data show CDR1 as SGHKS and CDR2 as YYEKEE (reference sequence). V shed 4 bases and J 4 bases; nucleotides not matched to a gene: 7. This CDR3 is 15 amino acids long. CDR3 residues: CASSDSRQGNQPQHF. CDR3 bases: TGTGCCAGCAGCGACAGCCGACAGGGGAATCAGCCCCAGCATTTT.

The chain employs TRBV18 and TRBJ2-1; D perhaps matches TRBD2 (6 bases). The V end was cut by 3 bases, the J end by 9 bases, with 15 bases between. CDR1 and CDR2 from the germline V gene are KGHSH and LQKENI. The CDR3 contains 14 residues. The CDR3 sequence: CASSPGSAGGEQFF. The CDR3 nucleotides are TGTGCCAGCTCACCGGGGTCAGCGGGCGGTGAGCAGTTCTTC.

The chain employs TRBV6-4 and TRBJ2-3, with 9 positions matching TRBD1. With V trimmed by 9 bases and J by 2 bases, 6 bases remained unmatched. The CDR3 covers 14 residues. CDR1 is MRHNA and CDR2 is SNTAGT in the germline V gene. CDR3 DNA sequence: TGTGCCAGTAGGGGACAGGGAGACACAGATACGCAGTATTTT. It translates to CASRGQGDTDTQYF.

Here the CDR3 reads CATSRDGGGGTNEKLFF. In DNA, the CDR3 is TGTGCCACCAGCAGAGATGGAGGAGGGGGAACTAATGAAAAACTGTTTTTT. This chain links TRBV15 with TRBJ1-4, with D possibly matching TRBD1 (6 bases). Per the germline V gene, CDR1 is LNHNV and CDR2 is YYDKDF (reference sequence). This CDR3 is 17 amino acids long. V gave up 0 bases and J gave up 1 base, with 12 bases separating them.

V gene TRBV5-1 combines with J gene TRBJ2-1; 10 positions agree with TRBD2. The CDR3 has 16 amino acids. Losses at the gene ends were 4 bases for V and 0 bases for J; bases not matched to a gene: 4. CDR1 and CDR2 from the germline V gene are SGHRS and YFSETQ. In nucleotides, the CDR3 is TGCGCCAGCAGCAACAGCGGGGGGGTCTCCTACAATGAGCAGTTCTTC. Its translation: CASSNSGGVSYNEQFF.

This rearrangement joins TRBV7-2 to TRBJ2-7; TRBD1 matches 7 bases. Germline-derived CDR1 and CDR2 are SGHTA and FQGNSA. V gave up 6 bases and J gave up 3 bases; unmatched junction bases: 11. This CDR3 contains 15 residues. CDR3 DNA: TGTGCCAGCAGTTTTACAGGGGCCAGAGACTACGAGCAGTACTTC. Protein product: CASSFTGARDYEQYF.

The chain combines TRBV27 with TRBJ1-6, with 10 bases that match TRBD1. The ends lost 5 bases at V and 9 bases at J; junction bases unmatched: 7. CDR1 is MNHEY, CDR2 SMNVEV, per germline (reference sequence). This CDR3 is 15 amino acids long. The CDR3, as DNA: TGTGCCAGCAGTATCGGACAGGGGGGCGTTTCACCCCTCCACTTT. Translating gives CASSIGQGGVSPLHF.

The chain joins TRBV5-5 to TRBJ2-1; D might be TRBD1 or TRBD2, each matching 5 bases. The CDR3 is 16 amino acids. The germline gives CDR1 SGHKS, CDR2 YYEKEE (reference sequence). The V end was cut by 4 bases, the J end by 7 bases, with 21 bases between. The CDR3 reads CASSRGDRREGNEQFF. The CDR3 DNA reads TGTGCCAGCAGCCGGGGCGACAGACGCGAGGGGAATGAGCAGTTCTTC.

J is TRBJ2-3 and V is TRBV10-2, with 11 bases matching TRBD2. The CDR3 length is 17 residues. The germline V gene has CDR1 WSHSY and CDR2 SAAADI. With 3 bases clipped from V and 5 bases from J, the junction kept 10 bases outside the gene matches. CDR3 in DNA: TGCGCCAGCAGTGACCCTAGCGGGGGGACTGCTGGAGATACGCAGTATTTT. Protein sequence: CASSDPSGGTAGDTQYF.

The chain recombines TRBV4-2 with TRBJ2-6, with no clear D. Germline V gene lookup returns CDR1 LGHNA and CDR2 YNFKEQ. The V and J ends lost 1 base and 4 bases respectively, with 5 bases between them. The CDR3 has 14 residues. CDR3 in DNA: TGTGCCAGCAGCCAAGGATACGGGGCCAACGTCCTGACTTTC. Its protein product is CASSQGYGANVLTF.

This chain uses TRBV1 with TRBJ2-7. TRBV1 is assigned pseudogene status. CDR3 length: 15 residues. The CDR3 reads CTSSHQNPASYEQYF. The DNA of the CDR3 is TGCACCAGCAGCCACCAAAACCCAGCCTCCTACGAGCAGTACTTC.

CDR3 loop: CASSQVWQGRSLNTEAFF. The CDR3 DNA reads as TGCGCCAGCAGCCAAGTCTGGCAGGGGAGGTCGTTGAACACTGAAGCTTTCTTT. The chain combines TRBV4-3 with TRBJ1-1; possibly TRBD1 for D (6 bases). CDR3 length: 18 residues. Germline assignment: CDR1 LGHNA and CDR2 YSLEER. The V gene lost 1 base and the J gene lost 0 bases, with 18 bases spanning the gap.

The chain joins TRBV13 to TRBJ2-7; 7 bases fit TRBD2. V lost 1 base and J lost 3; bases outside the gene matches: 9. The germline V gene has CDR1 PRHDT and CDR2 FYEKMQ (reference sequence). The CDR3 contains 16 residues. The CDR3 region has the DNA TGTGCCAGCAGCTTAGCGGCGGGCCGGGACTACTACGAGCAGTACTTC. Protein product: CASSLAAGRDYYEQYF. Complete variable domain (other parts from reference TRBV13 and TRBJ2-7): AAGVIQSPRHLIKEKRETATLKCYPIPRHDTVYWYQQGPGQDPQFLISFYEKMQSDKGSIPDRFSAQQFSDYHSELNMSSLELGDSALYFCASSLAAGRDYYEQYFGPGTRLTVT.